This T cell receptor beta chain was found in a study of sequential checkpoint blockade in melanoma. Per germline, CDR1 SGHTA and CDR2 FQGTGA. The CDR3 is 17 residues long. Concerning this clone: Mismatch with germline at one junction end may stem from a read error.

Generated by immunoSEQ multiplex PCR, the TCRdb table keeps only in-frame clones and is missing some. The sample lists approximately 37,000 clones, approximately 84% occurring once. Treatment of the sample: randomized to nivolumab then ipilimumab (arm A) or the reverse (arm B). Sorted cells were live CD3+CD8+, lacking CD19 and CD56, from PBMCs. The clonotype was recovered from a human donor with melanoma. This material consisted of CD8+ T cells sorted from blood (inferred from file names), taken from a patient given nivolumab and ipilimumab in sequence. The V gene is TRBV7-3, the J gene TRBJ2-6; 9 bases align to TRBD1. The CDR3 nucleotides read TGTGCCAGCCGCTTGGGACAGGGCTCCTCTGGGGCCAACGTCCTGACTTTC. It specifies CASRLGQGSSGANVLTF.